Below, 30 T cell receptor beta chains from the same sample are listed, as sequenced in a study of blood T cell repertoires in COVID-19. Using immunoSEQ multiplex PCR, the repertoire was profiled, and TCRdb retains in-frame clones only, with some absent. There are under 250,000 clones in the sample; 70% to 90% occur only once, and approximately 4.6% lies in the top ten. Sequencing was carried out using PBMCs or T cells enriched from blood (not recorded which). All receptors derive from a man aged 25-45 years with acute COVID-19.

The chain joins TRBV20-1 to TRBJ2-7; D is ambiguous. Trimming left V 3 bases short and J 6 bases short, with 9 bases between. The CDR3 totals 11 residues. Germline V gives CDR1 DFQATT, CDR2 SNEGSKA (reference sequence). CDR3 DNA sequence: TGCAGTGCTAGGATCACTGTCGAGCAGTACTTC. It translates to CSARITVEQYF.

The sample holds a few counts of this clone. V and J are TRBV2 and TRBJ1-3; D may be TRBD1 (5 bases). The CDR3 runs 18 residues. Germline V gene lookup returns CDR1 SNHLY and CDR2 FYNNEI. V was shortened by 6 bases and J by 3 bases, with 24 bases between the two germline ends. As DNA, the CDR3 is TGTGCCAGCAGAGACCCCGTTCAGACAGAAGGGGATGGAAACACCATATATTTT. Translating gives CASRDPVQTEGDGNTIYF.

The V gene is TRBV3-1 (or the pseudogene TRBV3-2), the J gene TRBJ2-3; no clear D. The CDR3 runs to 17 residues. CDR1 and CDR2 (germline): LGHDT, YNNKEL (reference sequence). Trimming stripped 3 bases from V and 7 bases from J, with 23 bases between. The CDR3 DNA follows: TGTGCCAGCAGCCACACCCAGCAATCCCTACAGCCCTATACGCAGTATTTT. Encoded protein: CASSHTQQSLQPYTQYF.

This clone was recorded once. The genes are TRBV5-1 and TRBJ2-7; no clear D gene. The CDR3 contains 13 residues. The germline V and J ends were trimmed by 4 bases and 5 bases, with 13 bases remaining between them. The germline CDR1 and CDR2 sequences are SGHRS and YFSETQ. The CDR3 reads CASSVLPENEQYF. The CDR3 DNA sequence: TGCGCCAGCAGCGTACTCCCTGAAAACGAGCAGTACTTC.

The rearrangement links TRBV6-5 to TRBJ2-5, with 7 bases that match TRBD1. Germline trimming cut 6 bases from V and 0 bases from J; bases unmatched to any gene: 7. The CDR3 is 15 residues long. Per germline, CDR1 MNHEY and CDR2 SVGAGI. CDR3 loop: CASRSKTGNQETQYF. The CDR3 DNA reads TGTGCCAGCAGATCCAAGACAGGGAACCAAGAGACCCAGTACTTC.

Comment on this clone: Other DNA sequences in this specimen translate into the identical CDR3. This sequence joins TRBV18 and TRBJ1-2, with D maybe TRBD1 (5 bases). V lost 3 bases, J lost 3 bases, and 8 bases lay in between. The germline V gene encodes CDR1 KGHSH and CDR2 LQKENI. The CDR3 is 13 amino acids. CDR3 amino acids: CASSPGGDYGYTF. In DNA form, the CDR3 reads TGTGCCAGCTCACCGGGGGGTGACTATGGCTACACCTTC.

The gene calls are TRBV9 and TRBJ2-5, with 15 nucleotides matching TRBD2. The CDR3 runs 16 residues. V lost 4 bases, J lost 4 bases, and 5 bases stayed unmatched. Germline V CDR1 and CDR2: SGDLS, YYNGEE. CDR3 amino acids: CASSPGLAGGRETQYF. In nucleotides, the CDR3 is TGTGCCAGCAGCCCCGGACTAGCGGGGGGGCGAGAGACCCAGTACTTC.

The rearrangement links TRBV2 to TRBJ1-2; tentatively, D is TRBD1 (6 bases). V was cut by 2 bases and J by 6 bases, with 19 bases left in between. Looked up from germline, CDR1 is SNHLY and CDR2 is FYNNEI. This CDR3 spans 16 amino acids. CDR3 in amino acids: CASSELAGQLKNGYTF. The CDR3 DNA sequence: TGTGCCAGCAGTGAATTGGCTGGACAGCTTAAAAATGGCTACACCTTC.

This rearrangement joins TRBV10-1 to TRBJ1-3; possibly TRBD1 for D (5 bases). This CDR3 comprises 15 residues. Trimming removed 4 bases from V and 0 bases from J, with 10 bases in between. Germline-derived CDR1 and CDR2 are WNHNN and SYGVQD (reference sequence). The CDR3 sequence is CASSADTVSGNTIYF. As DNA, the CDR3 is TGCGCCAGCAGTGCGGACACCGTCTCTGGAAACACCATATATTTT.

This chain joins TRBV24-1 and TRBJ1-5, with unresolved D. The CDR3 loop spans 14 amino acids. CDR1 and CDR2 (germline): KGHDR, SFDVKD. The CDR3 bases are TGTGGAACAAAAGGGAGCAGCCGCAATCAGCCCCAGCATTTT. It specifies CGTKGSSRNQPQHF.

The chain uses TRBV19 and TRBJ1-1, with 11 positions matching TRBD1. The CDR3 covers 14 residues. The germline gives CDR1 LNHDA, CDR2 SQIVND (reference sequence). Unmatched junction bases numbered 8, after V lost 5 bases and J lost 9 bases. The CDR3 spells CASSLRTGGLQAFF. The DNA for the CDR3 is TGTGCCAGTAGTCTGAGGACAGGGGGCCTGCAAGCTTTCTTT.

This clone came up a few times. V usage is TRBV7-9 and J usage is TRBJ2-5, with TRBD2 as a possible D gene (5 bases). The V gene lost 3 bases and the J gene lost 7 bases, with 12 bases spanning the gap. The CDR3 runs to 13 residues. The germline V gene encodes CDR1 SEHNR and CDR2 FQNEAQ (reference sequence). The CDR3, as DNA: TGTGCCAGCAGCTTTAGACCCGCGGGGACCCAGTACTTC. This sequence encodes CASSFRPAGTQYF.

The CDR3 nucleotides read TGTGCCAGCAGTGAGCAGGACAGCAGTAACTATGGCTACACCTTC. This codes for CASSEQDSSNYGYTF. The rearrangement joins TRBV2 to TRBJ1-2; TRBD1 might be the D (6 bases). There are 15 residues in the CDR3. Deletions cut 3 bases from V and 1 base from J, with 12 bases between. The germline gives CDR1 SNHLY, CDR2 FYNNEI.

A word on this clone: The same CDR3 also results from other DNA sequences found in this sample. The rearrangement joins TRBV10-3 to TRBJ2-2; the match to TRBD1 covers 8 bases. The ends lost 10 bases at V and 1 base at J; junction bases unmatched: 2. Germline CDR1 is ENHRY and CDR2 is SYGVKD. This CDR3 is 13 amino acids long. In DNA, the CDR3 is TGTGCCACCGACAGGGGGAACACCGGGGAGCTGTTTTTT. Protein sequence: CATDRGNTGELFF.

The chain combines TRBV6-5 with TRBJ1-5, with 8 bases matching TRBD1. The CDR3 covers 14 residues. Germline CDR1 and CDR2: MNHEY and SVGAGI. V shed 7 bases, J shed 5 bases, and the junction held 7 bases outside the gene matches. The CDR3 bases are TGTGCCAGCAATCAGGACAGGGCCGATCAGCCCCAGCATTTT. This codes for CASNQDRADQPQHF.

The chain is built from TRBV9 and TRBJ2-1, with 10 bases aligning to TRBD2. Germline assignment: CDR1 SGDLS and CDR2 YYNGEE. J was trimmed by 7 bases and V by 2 bases; bases with no gene match: 6. This CDR3 contains 15 residues. The CDR3 nucleotides are TGTGCCAGCAGCGTTAGCGGGGGGAAGCGTAATGAGCAGTTCTTC. Its translation is CASSVSGGKRNEQFF.

This chain links TRBV7-9 with TRBJ1-2, with TRBD1 identical over 7 bases. Germline values: CDR1 SEHNR, CDR2 FQNEAQ (reference sequence). The J segment lost 4 bases and the V segment lost 4 bases, leaving 9 bases of the junction unmatched. The CDR3 loop spans 15 amino acids. The CDR3 region is CASSSGQLSGYGYTF. The CDR3 coding sequence is TGTGCCAGCAGCTCGGGACAGCTCTCGGGCTATGGCTACACCTTC. The variable domain in full, completed from reference TRBV7-9 and TRBJ1-2, reads DTGVSQNPRHKITKRGQNVTFRCDPISEHNRLYWYRQTLGQGPEFLTYFQNEAQLEKSRLLSDRFSAERPKGSFSTLEIQRTEQGDSAMYLCASSSGQLSGYGYTFGSGTRLTVV.

The chain combines TRBV7-9 with TRBJ2-7; unclear D gene. V was clipped by 5 bases and J by 0 bases, with 20 bases between them. This CDR3 is built from 17 residues. In germline, CDR1 is SEHNR, CDR2 FQNEAQ (reference sequence). CDR3 sequence: CASSPPDYQAYSYEQYF. The CDR3 DNA reads TGTGCCAGCAGCCCACCGGATTACCAGGCCTACTCCTACGAGCAGTACTTC. Drawing the rest from reference TRBV7-9 and TRBJ2-7, the complete variable domain is DTGVSQNPRHKITKRGQNVTFRCDPISEHNRLYWYRQTLGQGPEFLTYFQNEAQLEKSRLLSDRFSAERPKGSFSTLEIQRTEQGDSAMYLCASSPPDYQAYSYEQYFGPGTRLTVT.

The rearrangement links TRBV29-1 to TRBJ2-1, with 8 bases lining up with TRBD2. The trim removed 3 bases at V and 10 bases at J, leaving 5 bases unmatched. The CDR3 spans 12 residues. Germline V CDR1 and CDR2: SQVTM, ANQGSEA. The CDR3 is CSVEVTSDEQFF. The CDR3 nucleotides are TGCAGCGTTGAGGTGACTAGCGACGAGCAGTTCTTC.

V usage is TRBV6-5 and J usage is TRBJ2-7, with 9 positions matching TRBD1. Losses at the gene ends were 6 bases for V and 4 bases for J; bases not matched to a gene: 7. The CDR3 runs to 14 residues. Germline CDR1 reads MNHEY; CDR2 reads SVGAGI. The chain's CDR3 is CASRADRGQYEQYF. In DNA, the CDR3 is TGTGCCAGCAGAGCGGACAGGGGACAATACGAGCAGTACTTC.

V is TRBV5-4 and J is TRBJ2-2; TRBD1 is a possible D gene (6 bases). The CDR3 totals 15 residues. Germline CDR1 and CDR2: SGHNT and YYREEE (reference sequence). Trimming cost V 1 base and J 2 bases, with 9 bases left between them. For the CDR3, the DNA is TGTGCCAGCAGCTTGAACAGGGCCAACACCGGGGAGCTGTTTTTT. It encodes CASSLNRANTGELFF.

The chain recombines TRBV28 with TRBJ1-5; D call uncertain. Deletions cut 1 base from V and 5 bases from J, with 9 bases between. Germline assignment: CDR1 MDHEN and CDR2 SYDVKM. CDR3 length: 14 residues. CDR3 bases: TGTGCCAGCAGTTTATATACTCGGGATCAGCCCCAGCATTTT. Translating it yields CASSLYTRDQPQHF.

The chain uses TRBV9 and TRBJ1-4; D gene uncertain. Germline V gene lookup returns CDR1 SGDLS and CDR2 YYNGEE. V lost 3 bases, J lost 5 bases, and 17 bases lay in between. The CDR3 has 16 amino acids. Written as DNA, the CDR3 is TGTGCCAGCAGCGCGGGTACCTGGGAGCTCAATGAAAAACTGTTTTTT. Translating gives CASSAGTWELNEKLFF.

The count of this clone is one. J is TRBJ2-1 and V is TRBV5-4, with TRBD2 matching over 8 bases. The J segment lost 7 bases and the V segment lost 0 bases, leaving 6 bases of the junction unmatched. The germline V gene encodes CDR1 SGHNT and CDR2 YYREEE (reference sequence). This CDR3 comprises 15 residues. CDR3 sequence: CASSLVGGGPNEQFF. In DNA, the CDR3 is TGTGCCAGCAGCTTGGTCGGCGGGGGGCCGAATGAGCAGTTCTTC.

The rearrangement links TRBV19 to TRBJ1-2; 9 nucleotides agree with TRBD1. Germline V lookup: CDR1 LNHDA, CDR2 SQIVND (reference sequence). The CDR3 spans 13 residues. V was clipped by 4 bases and J by 6 bases; unmatched bases: 3. The CDR3 region has the DNA TGTGCCAGTAGTAGGGACAGGGTCCATGGCTACACCTTC. Translating it yields CASSRDRVHGYTF.

This clone was seen only a few times. The chain joins TRBV2 to TRBJ1-1, with D possibly TRBD1 on 5 matching bases. Trimming shortened V by 4 bases and J by 5 bases, and 20 bases separated the two germline ends. Germline-derived CDR1 and CDR2 are SNHLY and FYNNEI. The CDR3 has 16 amino acids. CDR3 sequence reads: CASSVSTTESGTEAFF. In DNA form, the CDR3 reads TGTGCCAGCAGTGTTTCAACAACAGAATCAGGGACTGAAGCTTTCTTT.

For the CDR3, the DNA is TGTGCCAGCAGCTCCCGGGACAGGGCCCACGAGCAGTACTTC. Its translation is CASSSRDRAHEQYF. The V gene is TRBV5-4, the J gene TRBJ2-7; 9 bases match TRBD1. Looked up from germline, CDR1 is SGHNT and CDR2 is YYREEE (reference sequence). This CDR3 contains 14 residues. The V gene end was trimmed by 3 bases and the J gene end by 5 bases; junction bases not matched to a gene: 6.

This clone was observed a few times. This chain joins TRBV7-9 and TRBJ1-1; D is ambiguous. CDR3 size: 12 residues. Germline-derived CDR1 and CDR2 are SEHNR and FQNEAQ (reference sequence). V was shortened by 2 bases and J by 8 bases, with 9 bases between the two germline ends. The CDR3 DNA reads as TGTGCCAGCAGCTTATTGCCGAGAGAAGCTTTCTTT. Protein: CASSLLPREAFF.

The V gene is TRBV11-2, the J gene TRBJ1-6; D is ambiguous. Germline V gene lookup returns CDR1 SGHAT and CDR2 FQNNGV. V was clipped by 2 bases and J by 4 bases, with 12 bases between them. There are 16 residues in the CDR3. The CDR3 DNA is TGTGCCAGCAGCTTATTGGTCGGGATTTATAATTCACCCCTCCACTTT. This sequence encodes CASSLLVGIYNSPLHF.

The chain is built from TRBV21-1 and TRBJ2-2; the table names TRBD1, a call not compared with the DNA. TRBV21-1 is described as a pseudogene. The CDR3 loop spans 18 amino acids. CDR3 coding DNA: TGTGCCAGCAGCACCGGGACAGGAAGAGACGCGAACACCGGGGAGCTGTTTTTT. This translates into CASSTGTGRDANTGELFF.